These 2 T cell receptor beta chains came from one sample sequenced in a study of CD8+CD57+ T cells in acquired aplastic anemia listed by TCRdb under 2018. Sequencing was carried out with an Illumina HiSeq 2000. Genomic DNA served as template for TCR beta VDJ combination and CDR3 sequence profiling. TCRdb reran the public reads through fastp at Q25 and MiXCR, keeping productive beta chains. For every CDR3 protein sequence, its rows merge into one entry that carries the most common genes and DNA. This sample is represented by about 180,000 distinct CDR3 sequences; around 48% of them were singletons. More than 0.85% of the sample comes from the top ten. Flow cytometry had shown CD8+CD57+ cell expansion in the patients selected for sequencing. Specimen: sorted CD4+, CD8+, or CD8+CD57+ T cells (not recorded which) from PBMCs. These receptors were collected from a human donor with aplastic anemia.

V is TRBV20-1 and J is TRBJ1-5; 8 positions match TRBD1. V dropped 6 bases and J dropped 0; count of bases not matched to a gene: 13. This CDR3 region has 17 residues. Germline CDR1 reads DFQATT; CDR2 reads SNEGSKA (reference sequence). CDR3: CSAIQGARTYSNQPQHF. CDR3 coding DNA: TGCAGTGCCATCCAGGGGGCAAGGACGTATAGCAATCAGCCCCAGCATTTT.

This clonotype has more than one count but fewer than ten. This chain connects TRBV3-1 to TRBJ2-5; TRBD1 agrees at 8 bases. The CDR3 has 15 amino acids. CDR1 is LGHDT, CDR2 YNNKEL, per germline (reference sequence). V trimming: 0 bases; J trimming: 5 bases; junction bases outside the gene matches: 5. The CDR3 DNA sequence: TGTGCCAGCAGCCAAGATGGCAGGGGGCAGGAGACCCAGTACTTC. This encodes CASSQDGRGQETQYF.